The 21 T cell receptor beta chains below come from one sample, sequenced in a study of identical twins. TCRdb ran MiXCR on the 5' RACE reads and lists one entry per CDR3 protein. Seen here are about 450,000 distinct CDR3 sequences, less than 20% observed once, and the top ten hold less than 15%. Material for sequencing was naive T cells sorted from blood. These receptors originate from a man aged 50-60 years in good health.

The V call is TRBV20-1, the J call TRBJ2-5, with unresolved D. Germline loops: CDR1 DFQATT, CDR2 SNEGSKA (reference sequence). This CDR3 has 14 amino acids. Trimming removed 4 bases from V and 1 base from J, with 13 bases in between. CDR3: CSANDHTTQETQYF. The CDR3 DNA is TGCAGTGCTAACGATCATACGACCCAAGAGACCCAGTACTTC.

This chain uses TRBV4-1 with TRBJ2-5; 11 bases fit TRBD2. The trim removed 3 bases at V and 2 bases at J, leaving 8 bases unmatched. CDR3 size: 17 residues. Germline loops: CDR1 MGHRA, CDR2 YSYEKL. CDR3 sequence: CASSHRPGLAAQETQYF. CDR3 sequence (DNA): TGCGCCAGCAGCCATCGACCGGGACTAGCGGCACAAGAGACCCAGTACTTC.

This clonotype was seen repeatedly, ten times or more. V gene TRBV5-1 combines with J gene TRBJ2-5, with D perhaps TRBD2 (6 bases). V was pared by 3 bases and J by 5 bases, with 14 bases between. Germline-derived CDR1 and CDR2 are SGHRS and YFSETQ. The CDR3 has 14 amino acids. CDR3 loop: CASSSYPAGETQYF. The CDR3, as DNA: TGCGCCAGCAGCTCTTATCCGGCGGGGGAGACCCAGTACTTC.

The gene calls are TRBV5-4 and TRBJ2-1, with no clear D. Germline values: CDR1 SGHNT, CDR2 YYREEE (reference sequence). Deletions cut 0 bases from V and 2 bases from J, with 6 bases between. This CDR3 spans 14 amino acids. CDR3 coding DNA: TGTGCCAGCAGCTTGGGGGCAGCCTACAATGAGCAGTTCTTC. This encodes CASSLGAAYNEQFF. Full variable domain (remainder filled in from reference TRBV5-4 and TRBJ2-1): ETGVTQSPTHLIKTRGQQVTLRCSSQSGHNTVSWYQQALGQGPQFIFQYYREEENGRGNFPPRFSGLQFPNYSSELNVNALELDDSALYLCASSLGAAYNEQFFGPGTRLTVL.

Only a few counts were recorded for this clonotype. CDR3 DNA: TGTGCCAGCAGTTTCCGCGGGGGCCATGAGACCCAGTACTTC. It encodes CASSFRGGHETQYF. This chain connects TRBV12-3 or TRBV12-4 to TRBJ2-5; D possibly corresponds to TRBD2 (7 bases). The CDR3 sequence is 14 residues long. Trimming took off 3 bases at V and 5 bases at J, with 13 bases between the two ends.

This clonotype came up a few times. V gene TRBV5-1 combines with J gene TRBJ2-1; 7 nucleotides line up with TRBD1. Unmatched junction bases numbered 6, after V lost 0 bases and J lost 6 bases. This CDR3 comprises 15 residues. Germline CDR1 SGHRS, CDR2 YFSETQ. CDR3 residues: CASSLDGDSRNEQFF. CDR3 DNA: TGCGCCAGCAGCTTGGACGGGGACAGTCGCAATGAGCAGTTCTTC.

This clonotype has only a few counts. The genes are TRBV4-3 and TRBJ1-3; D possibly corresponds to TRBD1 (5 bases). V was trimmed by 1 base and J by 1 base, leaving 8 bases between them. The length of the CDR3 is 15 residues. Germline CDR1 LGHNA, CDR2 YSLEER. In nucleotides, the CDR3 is TGCGCCAGCAGCCAAGTTTGGGGGTCTGGAAACACCATATATTTT. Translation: CASSQVWGSGNTIYF.

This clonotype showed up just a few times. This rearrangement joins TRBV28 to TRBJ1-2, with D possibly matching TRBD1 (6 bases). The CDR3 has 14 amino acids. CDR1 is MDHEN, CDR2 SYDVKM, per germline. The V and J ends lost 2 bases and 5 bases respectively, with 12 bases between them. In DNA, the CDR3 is TGTGCCAGCAGTTTAGGAGGACAGAGATATGGCTACACCTTC. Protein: CASSLGGQRYGYTF.

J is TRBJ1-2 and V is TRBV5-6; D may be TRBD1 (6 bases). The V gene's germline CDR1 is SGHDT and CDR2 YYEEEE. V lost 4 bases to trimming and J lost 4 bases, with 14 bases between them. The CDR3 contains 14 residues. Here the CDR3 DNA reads TGTGCCAGCAGCCCACAGGGTCCTAGCTATGGCTACACCTTC. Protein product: CASSPQGPSYGYTF.

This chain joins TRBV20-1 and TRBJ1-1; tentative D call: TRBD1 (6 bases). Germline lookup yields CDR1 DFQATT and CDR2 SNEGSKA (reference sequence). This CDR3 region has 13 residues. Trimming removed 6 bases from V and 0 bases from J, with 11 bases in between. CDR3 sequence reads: CSAITGMNTEAFF. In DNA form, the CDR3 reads TGCAGTGCCATCACAGGGATGAACACTGAAGCTTTCTTT.

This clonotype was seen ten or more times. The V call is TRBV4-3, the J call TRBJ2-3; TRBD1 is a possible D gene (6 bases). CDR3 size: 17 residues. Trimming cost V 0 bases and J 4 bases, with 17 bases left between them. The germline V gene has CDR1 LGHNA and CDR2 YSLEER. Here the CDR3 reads CASSQEGAEGWSDTQYF. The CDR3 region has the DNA TGCGCCAGCAGCCAAGAGGGGGCCGAGGGATGGTCAGATACGCAGTATTTT.

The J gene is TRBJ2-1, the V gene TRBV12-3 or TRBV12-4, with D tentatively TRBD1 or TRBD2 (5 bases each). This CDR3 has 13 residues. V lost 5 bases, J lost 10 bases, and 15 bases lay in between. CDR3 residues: CASSRDPEREQFF. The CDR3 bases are TGTGCCAGCAGTCGGGACCCCGAGAGGGAGCAGTTCTTC.

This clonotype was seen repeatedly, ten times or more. DNA for the CDR3: TGCGCCAGCAGCCAGGACCTCACAGATACGCAGTATTTT. It translates to CASSQDLTDTQYF. The V call is TRBV4-3, the J call TRBJ2-3; D remains unclear. The germline gives CDR1 LGHNA, CDR2 YSLEER. The CDR3 is 13 residues long. Trimming removed 3 bases from V and 2 bases from J, with 6 bases in between.

The CDR3 DNA is TGTGCCAGCAGCCGACTCCGGGTCTCTGGGGCCAACGTCCTGACTTTC. Residues: CASSRLRVSGANVLTF. The chain is built from TRBV3-1 and TRBJ2-6; D is undetermined. The CDR3 contains 16 residues. Trimming pared 4 bases from V and 0 bases from J, leaving 10 bases between. Germline V gene data show CDR1 as LGHDT and CDR2 as YNNKEL (reference sequence). The complete variable domain, with remaining parts taken from reference TRBV3-1 and TRBJ2-6, reads DTAVSQTPKYLVTQMGNDKSIKCEQNLGHDTMYWYKQDSKKFLKIMFSYNNKELIINETVPNRFSPKSPDKAHLNLHINSLELGDSAVYFCASSRLRVSGANVLTFGAGSRLTVL.

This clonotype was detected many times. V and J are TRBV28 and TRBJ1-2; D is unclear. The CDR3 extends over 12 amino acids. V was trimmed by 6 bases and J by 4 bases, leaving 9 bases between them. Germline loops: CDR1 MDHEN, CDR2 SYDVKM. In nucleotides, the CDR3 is TGTGCCAGCAGAAAAACCCGCTATGGCTACACCTTC. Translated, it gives CASRKTRYGYTF.

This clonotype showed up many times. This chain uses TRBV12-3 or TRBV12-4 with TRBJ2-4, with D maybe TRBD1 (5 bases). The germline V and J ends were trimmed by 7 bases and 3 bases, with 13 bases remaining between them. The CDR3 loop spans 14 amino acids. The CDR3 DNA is TGTGCCAGCACCGACAGACATCTCAAAAACATTCAGTACTTC. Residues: CASTDRHLKNIQYF.

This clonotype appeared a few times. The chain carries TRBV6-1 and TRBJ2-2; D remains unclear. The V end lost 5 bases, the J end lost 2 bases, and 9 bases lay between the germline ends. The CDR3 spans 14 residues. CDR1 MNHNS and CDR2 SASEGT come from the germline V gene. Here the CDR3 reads CASSPIVNTGELFF. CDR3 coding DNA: TGTGCCAGCAGTCCCATCGTAAACACCGGGGAGCTGTTTTTT.

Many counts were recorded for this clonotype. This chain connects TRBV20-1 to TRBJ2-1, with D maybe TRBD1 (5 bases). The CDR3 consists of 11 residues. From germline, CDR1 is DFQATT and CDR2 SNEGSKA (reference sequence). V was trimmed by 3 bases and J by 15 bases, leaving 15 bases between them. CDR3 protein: CSARSGRVMFF. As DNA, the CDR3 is TGCAGTGCTAGGTCTGGCAGGGTCATGTTCTTC.

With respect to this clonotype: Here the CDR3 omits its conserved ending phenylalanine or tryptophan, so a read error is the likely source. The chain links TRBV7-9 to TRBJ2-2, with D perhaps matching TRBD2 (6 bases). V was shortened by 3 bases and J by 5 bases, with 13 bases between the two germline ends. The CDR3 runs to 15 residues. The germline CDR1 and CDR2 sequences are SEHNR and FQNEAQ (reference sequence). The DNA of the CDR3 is TGTGCCAGCAGCTTCCGGGCCGCGGGGACCGGGGAGCTGTTTTCT. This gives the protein CASSFRAAGTGELFS.

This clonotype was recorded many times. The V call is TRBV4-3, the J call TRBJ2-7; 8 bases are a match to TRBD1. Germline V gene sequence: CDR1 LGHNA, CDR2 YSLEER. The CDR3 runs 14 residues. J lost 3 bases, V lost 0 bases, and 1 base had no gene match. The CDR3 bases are TGCGCCAGCAGCCAAGACAGGGGGCTCTACGAGCAGTACTTC. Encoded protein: CASSQDRGLYEQYF.

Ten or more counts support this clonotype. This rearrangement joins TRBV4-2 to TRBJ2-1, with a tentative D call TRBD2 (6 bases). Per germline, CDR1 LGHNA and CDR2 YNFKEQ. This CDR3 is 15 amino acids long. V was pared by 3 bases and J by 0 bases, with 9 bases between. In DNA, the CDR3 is TGTGCCAGCAGCCAGAGCGGGCCCTCCTACAATGAGCAGTTCTTC. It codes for CASSQSGPSYNEQFF.